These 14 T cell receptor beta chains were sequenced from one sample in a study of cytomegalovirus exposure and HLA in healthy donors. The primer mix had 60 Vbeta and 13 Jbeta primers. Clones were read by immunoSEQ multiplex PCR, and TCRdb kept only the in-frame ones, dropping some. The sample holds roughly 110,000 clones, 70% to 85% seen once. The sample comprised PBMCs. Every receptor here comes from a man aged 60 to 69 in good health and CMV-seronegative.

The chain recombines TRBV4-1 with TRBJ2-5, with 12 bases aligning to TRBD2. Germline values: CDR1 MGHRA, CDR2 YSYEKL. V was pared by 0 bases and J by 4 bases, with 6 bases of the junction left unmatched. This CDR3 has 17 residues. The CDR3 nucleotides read TGCGCCAGCAGCCAAGATCCCCTAGCGGGGGGGAGAGAGACCCAGTACTTC. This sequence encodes CASSQDPLAGGRETQYF.

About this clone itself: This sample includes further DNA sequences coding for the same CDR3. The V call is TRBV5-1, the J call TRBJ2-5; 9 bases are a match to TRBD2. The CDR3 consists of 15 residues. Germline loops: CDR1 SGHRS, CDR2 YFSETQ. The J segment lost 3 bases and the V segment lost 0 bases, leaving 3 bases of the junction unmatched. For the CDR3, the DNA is TGCGCCAGCAGCTTGGGTGCGGGGGGGGAAGAGACCCAGTACTTC. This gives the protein CASSLGAGGEETQYF.

CDR3 amino acids: CASSRGTGSYEQYV. Written as DNA, the CDR3 is TGTGCCAGCAGCAGGGGGACAGGTAGCTACGAGCAGTACGTC. The chain links TRBV28 to TRBJ2-7, with 8 bases that match TRBD1. J was trimmed by 3 bases and V by 6 bases; bases with no gene match: 7. This CDR3 contains 14 residues. Germline-derived CDR1 and CDR2 are MDHEN and SYDVKM.

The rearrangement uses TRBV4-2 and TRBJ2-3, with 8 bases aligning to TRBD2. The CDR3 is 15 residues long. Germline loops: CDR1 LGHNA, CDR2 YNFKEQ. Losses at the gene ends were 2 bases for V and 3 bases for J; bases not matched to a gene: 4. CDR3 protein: CASSQRGLGTDTQYF. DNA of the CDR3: TGTGCCAGCAGCCAAAGGGGACTAGGGACAGATACGCAGTATTTT.

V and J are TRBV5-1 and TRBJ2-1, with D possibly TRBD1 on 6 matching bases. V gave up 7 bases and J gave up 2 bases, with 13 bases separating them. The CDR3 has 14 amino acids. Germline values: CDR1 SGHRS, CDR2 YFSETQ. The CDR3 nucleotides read TGCGCCAGCGGATCCGGGACACCCTACAATGAGCAGTTCTTC. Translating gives CASGSGTPYNEQFF.

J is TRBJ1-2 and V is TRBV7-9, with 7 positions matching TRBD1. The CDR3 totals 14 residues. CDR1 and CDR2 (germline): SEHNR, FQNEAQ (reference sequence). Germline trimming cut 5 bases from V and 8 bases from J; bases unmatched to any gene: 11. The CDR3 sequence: CASSLTRDSRGYTF. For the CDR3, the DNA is TGTGCCAGCAGCCTAACAAGGGACAGCCGAGGCTACACCTTC.

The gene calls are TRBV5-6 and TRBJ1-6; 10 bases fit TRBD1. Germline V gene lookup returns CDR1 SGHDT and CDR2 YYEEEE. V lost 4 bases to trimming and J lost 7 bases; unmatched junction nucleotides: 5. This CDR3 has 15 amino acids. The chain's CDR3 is CASSALDRGNSPLHF. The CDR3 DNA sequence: TGTGCCAGCAGCGCCCTGGACAGGGGGAATTCACCCCTCCACTTT.

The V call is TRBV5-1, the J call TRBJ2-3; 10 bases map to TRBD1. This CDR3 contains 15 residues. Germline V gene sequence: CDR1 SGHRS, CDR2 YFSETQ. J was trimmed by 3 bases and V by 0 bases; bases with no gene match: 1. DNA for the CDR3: TGCGCCAGCAGCTTGGGGGACAGGGGAACAGATACGCAGTATTTT. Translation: CASSLGDRGTDTQYF.

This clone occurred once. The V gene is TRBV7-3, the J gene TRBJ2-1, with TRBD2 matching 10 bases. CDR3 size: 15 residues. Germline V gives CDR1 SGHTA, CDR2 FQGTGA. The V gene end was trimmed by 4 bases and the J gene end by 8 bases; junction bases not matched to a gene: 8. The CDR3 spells CASSSYGLAGDEQFF. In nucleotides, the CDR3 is TGTGCCAGCAGCTCCTACGGTCTAGCGGGGGATGAGCAGTTCTTC.

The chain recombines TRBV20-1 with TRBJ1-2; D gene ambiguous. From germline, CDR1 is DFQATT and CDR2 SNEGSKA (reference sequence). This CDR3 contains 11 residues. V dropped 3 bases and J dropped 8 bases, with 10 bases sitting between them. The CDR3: CSASDLSGYTF. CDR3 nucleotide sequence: TGCAGTGCTAGTGACTTGTCCGGCTACACCTTC.

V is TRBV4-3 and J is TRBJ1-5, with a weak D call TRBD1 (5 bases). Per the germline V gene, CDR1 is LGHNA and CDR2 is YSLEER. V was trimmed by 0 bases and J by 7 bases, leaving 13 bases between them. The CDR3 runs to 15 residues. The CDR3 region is CASSQDSGPGQPQHF. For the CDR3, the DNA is TGCGCCAGCAGCCAAGATTCAGGGCCAGGGCAGCCCCAGCATTTT.

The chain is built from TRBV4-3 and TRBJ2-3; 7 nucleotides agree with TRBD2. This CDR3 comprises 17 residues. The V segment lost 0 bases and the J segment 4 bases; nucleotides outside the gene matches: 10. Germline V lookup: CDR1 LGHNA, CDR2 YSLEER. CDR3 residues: CASSQEGGAGEADTQYF. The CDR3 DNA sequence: TGCGCCAGCAGCCAAGAGGGAGGGGCCGGGGAAGCAGATACGCAGTATTTT.

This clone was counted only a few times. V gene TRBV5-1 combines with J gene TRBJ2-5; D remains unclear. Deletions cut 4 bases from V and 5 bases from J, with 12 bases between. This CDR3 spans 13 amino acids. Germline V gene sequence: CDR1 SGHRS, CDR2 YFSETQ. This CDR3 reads CASSRGTAETQYF. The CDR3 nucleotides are TGCGCCAGCAGCCGCGGCACTGCGGAGACCCAGTACTTC.

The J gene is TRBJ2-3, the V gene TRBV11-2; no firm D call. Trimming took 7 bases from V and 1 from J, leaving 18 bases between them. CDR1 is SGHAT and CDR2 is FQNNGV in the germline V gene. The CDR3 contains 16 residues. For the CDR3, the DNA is TGTGCCAGCACTCTATACGGCGGAGCCCGCACAGATACGCAGTATTTT. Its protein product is CASTLYGGARTDTQYF.